This TCR beta chain was retrieved from a study of blood T cell repertoires in COVID-19. Turning to the study itself: The samples span acute and convalescent COVID-19 from the United States, Italy and Spain. PBMCs, B-cell-depleted T cells, or T cells provided the cDNA or gDNA that made up the material.

Generated by immunoSEQ multiplex PCR, the TCRdb table keeps only in-frame clones and is missing some. The table has approximately 56,000 clones, around 81% seen once. The CDR3 length is 13 residues. V was clipped by 10 bases and J by 5 bases, with 17 bases between them. The germline V gene has CDR1 LNHDA and CDR2 SQIVND (reference sequence). The sequenced sample consisted of peripheral blood. The clonotype originates from an elderly woman with COVID-19, enrolled during active disease. This chain links TRBV19 with TRBJ1-1, with a tentative D call TRBD1 (6 bases). The CDR3, as DNA: TGTGCCACCCAACTCCGGACAGCTACTGAAGCTTTCTTT. It encodes CATQLRTATEAFF.